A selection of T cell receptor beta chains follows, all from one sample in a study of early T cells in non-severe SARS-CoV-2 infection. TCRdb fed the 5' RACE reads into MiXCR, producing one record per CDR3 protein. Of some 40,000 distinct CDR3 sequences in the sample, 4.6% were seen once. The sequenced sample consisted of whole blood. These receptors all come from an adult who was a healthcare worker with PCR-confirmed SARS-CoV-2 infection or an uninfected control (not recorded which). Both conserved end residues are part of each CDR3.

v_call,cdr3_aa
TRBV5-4,CASSLAGLGPTDTQYF
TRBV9,CASSHGDNEQFF
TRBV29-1,CSAPSDSVYTEAFF
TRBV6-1,CASSGGGRIFGEQYF
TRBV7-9,CASSLASGGPYNEQFF
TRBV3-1,CASRSTSGGTEQFF
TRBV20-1,CSARTRASGASRSYF
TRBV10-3,CAITHRGALGEQFF
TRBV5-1,CASSLPGDNTEAFF
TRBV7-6,CASSPPGVQETQYF
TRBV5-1,CASSRGYEQYF
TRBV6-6,CASSNPQQGRDTEAFF
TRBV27,CASSYGTFTEAFF
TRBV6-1,CASSLSTGVQETQYF
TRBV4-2,CASSPGLATVEDTQYF
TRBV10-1,CASSAGGLRTEAFF
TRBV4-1,CASSQGTSGASYNEQFF
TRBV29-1,CSVVVPGAYEQYF
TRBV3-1,CASSQALGVAGGEQYF
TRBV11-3,CASSLDLMSGAFF
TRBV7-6,CASSASFTEAFF
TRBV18,CASSPGGGAYNEQFF
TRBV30,CACERAGGTQYF
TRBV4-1,CASSPVGGLNTGELFF
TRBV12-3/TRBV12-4,CASTRTIAGVITGELFF
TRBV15,CATSREQGYYQPQHF
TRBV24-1,CATSDPSTGHGELFF
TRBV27,CASIGGGTGSFNEQFF
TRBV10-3,CAISPSPLNEQFF
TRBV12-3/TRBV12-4,CASSFRVAGVPPLYNEQFF
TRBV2,CASSYRHRLATDTQYF
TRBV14,CASSQVRRGRGGNTIYF
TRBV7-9,CASSLTGDSYEQYF
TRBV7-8,CASSLTAGELFF
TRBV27,CAIPGHRFEQYF
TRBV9,CASSRDTLNSPLHF
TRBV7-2,CASSLRGDKRTIYF
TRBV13,CASSLGAAIGTQYF
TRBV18,CASSPPDGTLTYEQYF
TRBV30,CAWTPWGWGEQFF